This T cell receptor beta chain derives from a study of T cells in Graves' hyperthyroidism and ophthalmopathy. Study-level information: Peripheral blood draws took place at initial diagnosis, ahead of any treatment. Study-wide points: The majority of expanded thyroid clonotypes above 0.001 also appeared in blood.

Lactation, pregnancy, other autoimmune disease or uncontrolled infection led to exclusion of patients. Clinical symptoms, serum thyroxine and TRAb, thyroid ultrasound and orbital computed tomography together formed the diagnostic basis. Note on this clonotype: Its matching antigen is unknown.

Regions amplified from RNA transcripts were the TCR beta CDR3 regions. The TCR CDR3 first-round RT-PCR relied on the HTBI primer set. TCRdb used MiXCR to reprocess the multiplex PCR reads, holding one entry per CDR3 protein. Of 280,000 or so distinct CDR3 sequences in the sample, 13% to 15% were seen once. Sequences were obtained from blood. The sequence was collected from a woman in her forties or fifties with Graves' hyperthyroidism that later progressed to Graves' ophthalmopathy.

The CDR3 region has the DNA TGTGCCAGCACCCCCCCTCAGGGGGCGAAGGGCAACACCATATATTTT. This sequence encodes CASTPPQGAKGNTIYF. V usage is TRBV6-1 and J usage is TRBJ1-3, with TRBD1 matching 8 bases. The length of the CDR3 is 16 residues. V shed 7 bases and J 7 bases; nucleotides not matched to a gene: 15. The germline CDR1 and CDR2 sequences are MNHNS and SASEGT.